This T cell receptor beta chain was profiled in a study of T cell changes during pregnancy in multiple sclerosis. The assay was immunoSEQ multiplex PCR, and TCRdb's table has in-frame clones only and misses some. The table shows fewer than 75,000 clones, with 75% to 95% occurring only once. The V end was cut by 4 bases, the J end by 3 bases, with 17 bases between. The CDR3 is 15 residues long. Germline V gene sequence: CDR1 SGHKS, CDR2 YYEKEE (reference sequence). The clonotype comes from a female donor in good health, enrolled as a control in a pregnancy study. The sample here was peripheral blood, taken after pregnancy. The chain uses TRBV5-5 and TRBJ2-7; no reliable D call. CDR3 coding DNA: TGTGCCAGCAGCCCGCAGGCAGCCGTCGACTACGAGCAGTACTTC. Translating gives CASSPQAAVDYEQYF.